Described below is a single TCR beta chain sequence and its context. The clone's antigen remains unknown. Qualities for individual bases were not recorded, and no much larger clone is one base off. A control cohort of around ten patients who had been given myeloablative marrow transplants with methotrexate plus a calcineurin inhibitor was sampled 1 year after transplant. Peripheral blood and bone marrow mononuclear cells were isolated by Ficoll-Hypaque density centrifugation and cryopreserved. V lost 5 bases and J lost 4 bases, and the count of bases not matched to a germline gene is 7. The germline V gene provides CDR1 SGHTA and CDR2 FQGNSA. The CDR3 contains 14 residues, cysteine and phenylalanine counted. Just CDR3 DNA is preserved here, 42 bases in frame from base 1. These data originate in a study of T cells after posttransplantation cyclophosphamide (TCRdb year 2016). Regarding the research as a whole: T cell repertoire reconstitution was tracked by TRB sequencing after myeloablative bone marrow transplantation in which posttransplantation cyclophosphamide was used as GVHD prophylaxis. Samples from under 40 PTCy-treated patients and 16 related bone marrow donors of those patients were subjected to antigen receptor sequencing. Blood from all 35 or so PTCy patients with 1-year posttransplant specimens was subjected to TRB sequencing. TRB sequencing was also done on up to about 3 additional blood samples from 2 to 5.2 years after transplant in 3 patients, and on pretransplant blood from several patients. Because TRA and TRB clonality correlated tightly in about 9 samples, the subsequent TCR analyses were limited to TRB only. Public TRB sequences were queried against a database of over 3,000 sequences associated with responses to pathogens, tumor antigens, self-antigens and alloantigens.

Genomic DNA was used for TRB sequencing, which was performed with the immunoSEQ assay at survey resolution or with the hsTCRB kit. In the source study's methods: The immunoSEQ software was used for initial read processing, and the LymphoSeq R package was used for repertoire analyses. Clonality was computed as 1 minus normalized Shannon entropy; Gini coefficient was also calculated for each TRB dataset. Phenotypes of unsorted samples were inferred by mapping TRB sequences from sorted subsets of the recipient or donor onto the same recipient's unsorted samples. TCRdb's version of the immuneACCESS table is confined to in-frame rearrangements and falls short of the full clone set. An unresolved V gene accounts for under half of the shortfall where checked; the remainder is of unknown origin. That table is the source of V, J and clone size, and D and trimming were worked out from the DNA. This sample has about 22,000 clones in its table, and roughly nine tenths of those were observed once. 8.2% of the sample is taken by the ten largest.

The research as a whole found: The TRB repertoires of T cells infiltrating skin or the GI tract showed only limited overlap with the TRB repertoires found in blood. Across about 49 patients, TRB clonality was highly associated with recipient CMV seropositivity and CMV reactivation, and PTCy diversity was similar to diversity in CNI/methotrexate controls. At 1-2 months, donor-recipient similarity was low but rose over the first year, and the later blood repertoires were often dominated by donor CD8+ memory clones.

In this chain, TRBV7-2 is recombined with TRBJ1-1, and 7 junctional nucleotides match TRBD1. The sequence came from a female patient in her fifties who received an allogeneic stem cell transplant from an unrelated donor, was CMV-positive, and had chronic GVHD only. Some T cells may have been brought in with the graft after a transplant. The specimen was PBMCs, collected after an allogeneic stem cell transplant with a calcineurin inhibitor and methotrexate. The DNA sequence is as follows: TGTGCCAGCAGCCCCGGGACAGCGGGCACTGAAGCTTTCTTT. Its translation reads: CASSPGTAGTEAFF.